These 24 T cell receptor beta chains were sequenced from one sample in a study of cytomegalovirus exposure and HLA in healthy donors. In the PCR, 60 Vbeta and 13 Jbeta primers were used. Method: immunoSEQ multiplex PCR; TCRdb's copy keeps in-frame clones and lacks some. The table counts 120,000 to 150,000 clones; around 1.5% lies in the top ten. The source material was PBMCs. Every receptor here comes from a woman aged 50 to 60 in good health and CMV-seronegative.

This CDR3 is CASKTGDEKLFF. CDR3 nucleotide sequence: TGTGCCAGCAAAACAGGGGATGAAAAACTGTTTTTT. J is TRBJ1-4 and V is TRBV27; TRBD1 aligns across 7 bases. Germline CDR1 and CDR2: MNHEY and SMNVEV (reference sequence). J was trimmed by 6 bases and V by 7 bases; bases with no gene match: 2. CDR3 length: 12 amino acids.

The rearrangement joins TRBV9 to TRBJ2-7; 12 positions agree with TRBD2. V lost 0 bases and J lost 3; bases outside the gene matches: 1. Germline values: CDR1 SGDLS, CDR2 YYNGEE. CDR3 size: 15 residues. In DNA form, the CDR3 reads TGTGCCAGCAGCGTAGCTAGCGGGGGGGGCTACGAGCAGTACTTC. Protein: CASSVASGGGYEQYF.

The gene calls are TRBV18 and TRBJ1-4; a weak D match, TRBD1 (6 bases). CDR1 is KGHSH and CDR2 is LQKENI in the germline V gene. CDR3 length equals 15 residues. The V end was cut by 2 bases, the J end by 5 bases, with 12 bases between. In DNA form, the CDR3 reads TGTGCCAGCTCACCAACCGGGACACGGAATGAAAAACTGTTTTTT. It specifies CASSPTGTRNEKLFF.

The rearrangement links TRBV19 to TRBJ2-7; 13 nucleotides match TRBD2. The CDR3 consists of 16 residues. The V gene's germline CDR1 is LNHDA and CDR2 SQIVND (reference sequence). J was trimmed by 2 bases and V by 5 bases; bases with no gene match: 6. The CDR3 sequence is CASSSPGLAGTYEQYF. The CDR3 coding sequence is TGTGCCAGTAGTTCCCCGGGACTAGCGGGAACCTACGAGCAGTACTTC.

The chain employs TRBV6-6 and TRBJ2-7; D perhaps matches TRBD1 (6 bases). V was shortened by 5 bases and J by 3 bases, with 11 bases between the two germline ends. The CDR3 is 13 amino acids. Germline lookup yields CDR1 MNHNY and CDR2 SVGAGI (reference sequence). The CDR3 is CASSDGQYYEQYF. Written as DNA, the CDR3 is TGTGCCAGCAGTGACGGACAGTACTACGAGCAGTACTTC.

V and J are TRBV5-1 and TRBJ1-4, with 9 bases identical to TRBD1. Germline V gene data show CDR1 as SGHRS and CDR2 as YFSETQ. V dropped 4 bases and J dropped 3; count of bases not matched to a gene: 4. The CDR3 extends over 15 amino acids. The DNA for the CDR3 is TGCGCCAGCAGCGTCGACAGGGGGGCTAATGAAAAACTGTTTTTT. Translating gives CASSVDRGANEKLFF.

V and J are TRBV29-1 and TRBJ2-5; TRBD1 is a possible D gene (6 bases). CDR1 SQVTM and CDR2 ANQGSEA come from the germline V gene. Trimming pared 4 bases from V and 5 bases from J, leaving 11 bases between. This CDR3 is 12 amino acids long. The CDR3 DNA sequence: TGCAGCGTTGGGGACACGGGGGAGACCCAGTACTTC. It yields the protein CSVGDTGETQYF.

This chain uses TRBV27 with TRBJ1-1, with 7 bases identical to TRBD1. Losses at the gene ends were 5 bases for V and 8 bases for J; bases not matched to a gene: 14. CDR3 length equals 15 residues. In germline, CDR1 is MNHEY, CDR2 SMNVEV (reference sequence). CDR3 sequence reads: CASSTNRGKGGEAFF. The CDR3 nucleotides read TGTGCCAGCAGTACGAACAGGGGAAAGGGGGGAGAAGCTTTCTTT.

The chain links TRBV7-9 to TRBJ2-5; D call uncertain. Trimming removed 3 bases from V and 2 bases from J, with 13 bases in between. The germline gives CDR1 SEHNR, CDR2 FQNEAQ (reference sequence). The CDR3 runs to 15 residues. The DNA of the CDR3 is TGTGCCAGCAGCTTCTCGACAACAAAACAAGAGACCCAGTACTTC. Encoded protein: CASSFSTTKQETQYF.

CDR3 amino acids: CASSLGGRDSPLHF. CDR3 nucleotide sequence: TGTGCCAGCAGTCTCGGGGGAAGAGATTCACCCCTCCACTTT. The rearrangement joins TRBV11-2 to TRBJ1-6; a possible D gene is TRBD1 (5 bases). The V gene lost 6 bases and the J gene lost 8 bases, with 14 bases spanning the gap. The CDR3 extends over 14 amino acids. Germline CDR1 reads SGHAT; CDR2 reads FQNNGV.

The V and J genes are TRBV7-9 and TRBJ2-7, with a tentative D call TRBD2 (6 bases). Germline V gives CDR1 SEHNR, CDR2 FQNEAQ (reference sequence). V dropped 3 bases and J dropped 6 bases, with 9 bases sitting between them. This CDR3 has 12 amino acids. The CDR3 protein is CASSLLGGEQYF. CDR3 bases: TGTGCCAGCAGCTTGCTGGGAGGCGAGCAGTACTTC.

The V and J genes are TRBV7-2 and TRBJ2-6; D ambiguous. Germline lookup yields CDR1 SGHTA and CDR2 FQGNSA. Trimming removed 5 bases from V and 1 base from J, with 9 bases in between. This CDR3 is built from 15 residues. DNA of the CDR3: TGTGCCAGCAGCCTACAGCCTTCTGGGGCCAACGTCCTGACTTTC. This codes for CASSLQPSGANVLTF.

The chain uses TRBV9 and TRBJ2-7; D is possibly TRBD2 (6 bases). Trimming removed 0 bases from V and 2 bases from J, with 12 bases in between. Germline V gene data show CDR1 as SGDLS and CDR2 as YYNGEE. The CDR3 is made up of 15 amino acids. The CDR3 nucleotides are TGTGCCAGCAGCGTAGGGGTTAGCGGTGCCTACGAGCAGTACTTC. Amino acid sequence: CASSVGVSGAYEQYF.

The chain employs TRBV15 and TRBJ2-7; unclear D gene. V lost 3 bases and J lost 5, with 17 bases in between. CDR1 and CDR2 (germline): LNHNV, YYDKDF (reference sequence). CDR3 size: 15 residues. This CDR3 is CATSSRHPSFDEQYF. For the CDR3, the DNA is TGTGCCACCAGCAGTCGACACCCTTCCTTCGACGAGCAGTACTTC.

The chain combines TRBV28 with TRBJ1-2, with TRBD1 matching over 8 bases. The CDR3 is 13 amino acids. V shed 7 bases and J 8 bases; nucleotides not matched to a gene: 9. Germline V gene sequence: CDR1 MDHEN, CDR2 SYDVKM. The DNA for the CDR3 is TGTGCCAGCACGACTATCAGGGGGCTAGGCTACACCTTC. It encodes CASTTIRGLGYTF.

CDR3 sequence (DNA): TGCGCCAGCAGTCAATCGCAGGGGTACTCTGGAAACACCATATATTTT. It is translated as CASSQSQGYSGNTIYF. The chain has TRBV23-1 and TRBJ1-3, with TRBD1 as a possible D gene (6 bases). TRBV23-1 is designated an ORF whose function remains uncertain. The germline V and J ends were trimmed by 0 bases and 0 bases, with 9 bases remaining between them. This CDR3 has 16 residues.

The gene calls are TRBV19 and TRBJ2-5, with 7 bases fitting TRBD1. The CDR3 spans 14 residues. J was trimmed by 5 bases and V by 6 bases; bases with no gene match: 9. Germline V gene sequence: CDR1 LNHDA, CDR2 SQIVND (reference sequence). The CDR3: CASSGAGGDETQYF. CDR3 DNA: TGTGCCAGTAGCGGCGCAGGGGGAGACGAGACCCAGTACTTC.

The gene calls are TRBV27 and TRBJ2-2, with D tentatively TRBD1 (7 bases). This CDR3 contains 16 residues. In germline, CDR1 is MNHEY, CDR2 SMNVEV (reference sequence). The ends were cut back, 3 bases at V and 7 bases at J, with 18 bases in the middle. The CDR3 nucleotides read TGTGCCAGCAGTTTGTTGGAGGGGGCTGTGAGCGGGGAGCTGTTTTTT. It is translated as CASSLLEGAVSGELFF.

The chain has TRBV18 and TRBJ2-1, with 12 bases matching TRBD2. The CDR3 length is 17 residues. Germline V gene sequence: CDR1 KGHSH, CDR2 LQKENI. The trim removed 4 bases at V and 7 bases at J, leaving 11 bases unmatched. CDR3 in DNA: TGTGCCAGCTCACGGACTAGCGGGGACTCCAGGAGGAATGAGCAGTTCTTC. It translates to CASSRTSGDSRRNEQFF.

As to this clone: Distinct nucleotide sequences in the sample also encode this CDR3. The chain links TRBV15 to TRBJ1-1, with D possibly being TRBD1 (6 bases). V lost 2 bases to trimming and J lost 7 bases, with 8 bases between them. The germline gives CDR1 LNHNV, CDR2 YYDKDF (reference sequence). This CDR3 comprises 12 residues. CDR3 protein: CATSRPDSEAFF. CDR3 bases: TGTGCCACCAGCAGACCGGACAGTGAAGCTTTCTTT.

The chain has TRBV4-1 and TRBJ1-5; 7 bases fit TRBD1. Trimming removed 2 bases from V and 2 bases from J; junction bases left unmatched: 6. This CDR3 is 16 amino acids long. From germline, CDR1 is MGHRA and CDR2 YSYEKL. CDR3 region: CASSQRAGQGNQPQHF. In nucleotides, the CDR3 is TGCGCCAGCAGCCAAAGAGCCGGACAGGGCAATCAGCCCCAGCATTTT.

V is TRBV5-1 and J is TRBJ2-1, with 10 positions matching TRBD2. The CDR3 contains 19 residues. After removal of 0 bases from V and 1 base from J, the junction contained 10 bases not matched to a gene. Germline-derived CDR1 and CDR2 are SGHRS and YFSETQ. Written as DNA, the CDR3 is TGCGCCAGCAGCTTGGGGTCTAGCGGGGGCCTCTATTCCTACAATGAGCAGTTCTTC. Protein product: CASSLGSSGGLYSYNEQFF.

This chain uses TRBV5-1 with TRBJ1-1, with 7 bases aligning to TRBD1. V gave up 4 bases and J gave up 6 bases; unmatched junction bases: 9. This CDR3 contains 14 residues. Germline assignment: CDR1 SGHRS and CDR2 YFSETQ. The CDR3 region is CASSPGRGLSEAFF. The CDR3 nucleotides are TGCGCCAGCAGCCCGGGCAGGGGGTTGTCTGAAGCTTTCTTT.

The chain links TRBV19 to TRBJ1-5; no firm D call. Germline V gene sequence: CDR1 LNHDA, CDR2 SQIVND (reference sequence). CDR3 length equals 15 residues. V lost 5 bases and J lost 2, with 13 bases in between. CDR3 bases: TGTGCCAGTAGTTCCCGGGTTAGTGGCAATCAGCCCCAGCATTTT. Residues: CASSSRVSGNQPQHF.